One T cell receptor (beta chain) is described in this entry. This entry is derived from a study of technical replicates of blood from a handful of donors. Per germline, CDR1 SGHDT and CDR2 YYEEEE. Trimming pared 1 base from V and 9 bases from J, leaving 11 bases between. CDR3 size: 13 residues. TCRdb's copy holds only in-frame clones and misses some; the assay was immunoSEQ multiplex PCR. In the table there are 74,000 or so clones, approximately 96% of which are singletons. Sequencing input: T cells isolated from PBMCs. The receptor was isolated from a human donor in good health. This sequence joins TRBV5-6 and TRBJ2-1; the D gene is possibly TRBD2 (6 bases). The CDR3 sequence is CASSLLLAGEQFF. The DNA of the CDR3 is TGTGCCAGCAGCTTGTTACTAGCCGGTGAGCAGTTCTTC.